One sample yielded the 9 T cell receptor beta chains listed below, sequenced in a study of T-cell reconstitution after alpha-beta-depleted transplantation in children. Researchers prepared the TCRbeta library using unique molecular identifiers, the study reports. Via MiXCR, TCRdb re-called the PCR reads, giving one row per CDR3 protein. The repertoire holds roughly 590,000 distinct CDR3 sequences, with approximately 15% as singletons. This material consisted of PBMCs from the stem cell graft donor, taken from the stem cell graft. Source of these receptors: a human donor who donated a stem cell graft to a child with acute myeloid leukemia.

The rearrangement joins TRBV5-1 to TRBJ2-2; no definite D call. Germline CDR1 reads SGHRS; CDR2 reads YFSETQ. V lost 7 bases to trimming and J lost 7 bases, with 17 bases between them. The CDR3 is 14 residues long. The CDR3 protein is CASRQKTDIGELFF. The CDR3 DNA reads TGCGCCAGCCGTCAAAAAACAGATATCGGGGAGCTGTTTTTT.

This clonotype has a handful of counts. CDR3 loop: CSGIAGGRTDTQYF. Written as DNA, the CDR3 is TGCAGTGGTATAGCGGGGGGGCGGACAGATACGCAGTATTTT. The V and J genes are TRBV20-1 and TRBJ2-3, with 11 positions matching TRBD2. CDR1 DFQATT and CDR2 SNEGSKA come from the germline V gene (reference sequence). The CDR3 contains 14 residues. J lost 3 bases, V lost 7 bases, and 6 bases had no gene match.

This clonotype was seen only a few times. V usage is TRBV12-3 or TRBV12-4 and J usage is TRBJ2-5; D is possibly TRBD1 or TRBD2 (5 bases each). This CDR3 contains 12 residues. V was clipped by 7 bases and J by 7 bases, with 13 bases between them. The CDR3 protein is CASTQVGATQYF. CDR3 nucleotide sequence: TGTGCCAGCACCCAGGTCGGGGCGACCCAGTACTTC.

The chain uses TRBV5-1 and TRBJ2-3, with D possibly TRBD2 on 6 matching bases. The germline V gene encodes CDR1 SGHRS and CDR2 YFSETQ. V lost 1 base and J 7 bases, leaving 16 bases between the germline ends. This CDR3 comprises 15 residues. CDR3 in amino acids: CASSLQEGPPYTQYF. The DNA for the CDR3 is TGCGCCAGCAGCTTGCAGGAGGGCCCCCCTTATACGCAGTATTTT. Using reference TRBV5-1 and TRBJ2-3 for the parts outside the CDR3, the full variable domain is KAGVTQTPRYLIKTRGQQVTLSCSPISGHRSVSWYQQTPGQGLQFLFEYFSETQRNKGNFPGRFSGRQFSNSRSEMNVSTLELGDSALYLCASSLQEGPPYTQYFGPGTRLTVL.

This clonotype showed up many times. This chain connects TRBV20-1 to TRBJ2-1, with 10 nucleotides matching TRBD2. Per the germline V gene, CDR1 is DFQATT and CDR2 is SNEGSKA (reference sequence). CDR3 length equals 14 residues. V lost 6 bases, J lost 9 bases, and 11 bases stayed unmatched. CDR3 nucleotide sequence: TGCAGTGCCGCAAGGGCTAGCGGGGGCCTTGAGCAGTTCTTC. The encoded protein is CSAARASGGLEQFF.

This clonotype was found many times. The chain uses TRBV20-1 and TRBJ1-1, with TRBD1 matching over 8 bases. The J segment lost 5 bases and the V segment lost 5 bases, leaving 7 bases of the junction unmatched. The CDR3 extends over 13 amino acids. CDR1 and CDR2 from the germline V gene are DFQATT and SNEGSKA (reference sequence). The chain's CDR3 is CSAGQGVGTEAFF. CDR3 DNA sequence: TGCAGTGCTGGACAGGGAGTGGGGACTGAAGCTTTCTTT.

This clonotype was counted many times. The CDR3 sequence is CSARRNRGGTEAFF. The CDR3 bases are TGCAGTGCTAGACGAAACAGGGGAGGGACTGAAGCTTTCTTT. The J gene is TRBJ1-1, the V gene TRBV20-1; 7 bases align to TRBD1. This CDR3 has 14 residues. After removal of 2 bases from V and 5 bases from J, the junction contained 8 bases not matched to a gene. Germline values: CDR1 DFQATT, CDR2 SNEGSKA (reference sequence).

There are a few counts of this clonotype. In DNA, the CDR3 is TGCAGTGCTAGAGTACGGGGGCCCGGGGAGCTGTTTTTT. Translating it yields CSARVRGPGELFF. The chain links TRBV20-1 to TRBJ2-2, with D possibly being TRBD1 or TRBD2 (6 bases each). The length of the CDR3 is 13 residues. V was clipped by 1 base and J by 6 bases, with 9 bases between them. Germline CDR1 and CDR2: DFQATT and SNEGSKA (reference sequence).

A few counts support this clonotype. This chain uses TRBV7-2 with TRBJ2-1; D tentatively reads TRBD1 or TRBD2 (5 bases each). Trimming removed 3 bases from V and 5 bases from J, with 14 bases in between. The length of the CDR3 is 15 residues. The V gene's germline CDR1 is SGHTA and CDR2 FQGNSA. DNA for the CDR3: TGTGCCAGCAGCTTGCACGGGACGGCGGACAATGAGCAGTTCTTC. It is translated as CASSLHGTADNEQFF.